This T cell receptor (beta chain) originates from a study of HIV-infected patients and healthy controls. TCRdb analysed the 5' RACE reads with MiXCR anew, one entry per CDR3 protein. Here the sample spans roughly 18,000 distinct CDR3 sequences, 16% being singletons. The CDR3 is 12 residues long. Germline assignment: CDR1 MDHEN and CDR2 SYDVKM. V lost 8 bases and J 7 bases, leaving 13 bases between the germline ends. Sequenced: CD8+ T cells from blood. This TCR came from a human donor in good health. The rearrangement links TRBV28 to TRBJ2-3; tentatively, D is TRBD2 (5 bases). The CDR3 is CASGRSENTQYF. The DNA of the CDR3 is TGTGCCAGCGGCCGTAGCGAGAATACGCAGTATTTT.